The 10 T cell receptor beta chains in this list originate from one sample, sequenced in a study of T cell repertoires in cytomegalovirus infection. Via MiXCR, TCRdb re-called the reads, giving one row per CDR3 protein. This table has 560,000 or so distinct CDR3 sequences, more than 15% appearing once. Sequencing was done on a sample of CD8+ T cells from PBMCs. The receptors were sampled from a human donor in good health (CMV status not recorded). Some clones in this sample may be carry-over from other donors' samples.

Concerning this clonotype itself: This clone may be a read error of a much larger clone one base away. The V and J genes are TRBV6-4 and TRBJ2-3, with 10 bases that match TRBD2. The germline V gene has CDR1 MRHNA and CDR2 SNTAGT. The CDR3 is 15 amino acids. In DNA form, the CDR3 reads TGTGGCAGCAGTCCAACTAGCGGGGGCACAGATACGCAGTATTTT. This encodes CGSSPTSGGTDTQYF.

This clonotype came up a few times. V is TRBV11-3 and J is TRBJ2-1, with TRBD2 matching 12 bases. In germline, CDR1 is SGHNT, CDR2 YENEEA. Trimming at V came to 2 bases and at J to 3 bases, leaving 8 bases not matched to a gene. CDR3 length: 18 residues. CDR3 sequence: CASSLTPLAGGLYNEQFF. CDR3 nucleotide sequence: TGTGCCAGCAGCTTAACCCCACTAGCGGGAGGTCTCTACAATGAGCAGTTCTTC.

This clonotype was seen at least ten times. V and J are TRBV7-6 and TRBJ1-1; tentatively, D is TRBD1 (6 bases). The CDR3 is made up of 15 amino acids. CDR1 and CDR2 (germline): SGHVS, FNYEAQ. V was clipped by 1 base and J by 5 bases, with 14 bases between them. The CDR3 loop reads CASSLGAGEETEAFF. The DNA for the CDR3 is TGTGCCAGCAGCTTAGGAGCAGGGGAGGAAACTGAAGCTTTCTTT.

V is TRBV9 and J is TRBJ2-5; 9 bases agree with TRBD2. After removal of 4 bases from V and 4 bases from J, the junction contained 8 bases not matched to a gene. Germline CDR1 SGDLS, CDR2 YYNGEE. This CDR3 is built from 15 residues. The CDR3 loop reads CASSPPGLARETQYF. The CDR3 coding sequence is TGTGCCAGCAGCCCGCCGGGACTAGCACGAGAGACCCAGTACTTC. Complete variable domain (other parts from reference TRBV9 and TRBJ2-5): DSGVTQTPKHLITATGQRVTLRCSPRSGDLSVYWYQQSLDQGLQFLIQYYNGEERAKGNILERFSAQQFPDLHSELNLSSLELGDSALYFCASSPPGLARETQYFGPGTRLLVL.

The V call is TRBV4-2, the J call TRBJ1-2; D remains ambiguous. V gave up 6 bases and J gave up 3 bases, with 8 bases separating them. The V gene's germline CDR1 is LGHNA and CDR2 YNFKEQ. The length of the CDR3 is 12 residues. In DNA form, the CDR3 reads TGTGCCAGCAGGCCCGACGACTATGGCTACACCTTC. Its protein product is CASRPDDYGYTF.

The rearrangement links TRBV7-2 to TRBJ2-5; D may be TRBD2 (5 bases). V was clipped by 5 bases and J by 0 bases, with 10 bases between them. This CDR3 region has 14 residues. Germline V gives CDR1 SGHTA, CDR2 FQGNSA. Written as DNA, the CDR3 is TGTGCCAGCAGCCAACGGACTCACCAAGAGACCCAGTACTTC. The encoded protein is CASSQRTHQETQYF. Combining the CDR3 with reference TRBV7-2 and TRBJ2-5 gives the whole variable domain GAGVSQSPSNKVTEKGKDVELRCDPISGHTALYWYRQSLGQGLEFLIYFQGNSAPDKSGLPSDRFSAERTGGSVSTLTIQRTQQEDSAVYLCASSQRTHQETQYFGPGTRLLVL.

This chain links TRBV30 with TRBJ1-1; D might be TRBD1 (6 bases). CDR3 size: 13 residues. Per germline, CDR1 GTSNPN and CDR2 SVGIG (reference sequence). V was shortened by 4 bases and J by 0 bases, with 9 bases between the two germline ends. DNA of the CDR3: TGTGCCTGGACCAGGGGCATGAACACTGAAGCTTTCTTT. Translation: CAWTRGMNTEAFF.

This clonotype was counted only a few times. The chain uses TRBV7-3 and TRBJ2-2; 7 bases are shared with TRBD2. The CDR3 loop spans 17 amino acids. V shed 1 base, J shed 2 bases, and the junction held 7 bases outside the gene matches. Germline V gene lookup returns CDR1 SGHTA and CDR2 FQGTGA. The CDR3 DNA reads TGTGCCAGCAGCTTAAATGCGGGGGAATCCAACACCGGGGAGCTGTTTTTT. It is translated as CASSLNAGESNTGELFF.

This chain uses TRBV19 with TRBJ1-1; D unresolved. Looked up from germline, CDR1 is LNHDA and CDR2 is SQIVND (reference sequence). This CDR3 spans 14 amino acids. V was clipped by 7 bases and J by 3 bases, with 15 bases between them. The CDR3: CASTPRKVDTEAFF. CDR3 coding DNA: TGTGCCAGTACCCCAAGGAAGGTGGACACTGAAGCTTTCTTT.

V is TRBV5-1 and J is TRBJ1-3; D uncertain. The CDR3 loop spans 15 amino acids. V gave up 1 base and J gave up 3 bases, with 11 bases separating them. CDR1 is SGHRS and CDR2 is YFSETQ in the germline V gene. The CDR3 nucleotides read TGCGCCAGCAGCTTGTCCCCGGGTCTTGGAAACACCATATATTTT. Its translation: CASSLSPGLGNTIYF.